This entry features one TCR beta chain sequence. Its antigen is as yet unknown. One end of the junction is discordant with germline, which a read error may explain. Germline assignment: CDR1 SGHAT and CDR2 FQNNGV. This CDR3 has 13 residues. The data were taken from a study of tumor-infiltrating lymphocytes in primary liver carcinoma. The study co-extracted DNA and RNA from 20-30 mg of unsorted bulk tissue. Study results and limitations: Tumor-adjacent and tumor-blood pairs displayed less overlap than did pairs of tumor regions.

Reverse transcription of roughly 480 ng total RNA with a constant-region primer produced TCR beta cDNA. Researchers made the TCR beta libraries by running three nested multiplex PCR rounds with slightly modified ARM-PCR. Amplification in the first two PCR rounds was performed using TRBV1-TRBV30 forward primers and a C-beta reverse primer for approximately 10 cycles each. TCRdb re-analysed the multiplex PCR reads in MiXCR, keeping a single row per CDR3 protein. In the table there are approximately 110,000 distinct CDR3 sequences, around 60% of which are singletons. The chain carries TRBV11-2 and TRBJ2-3, with a weak D call TRBD1 (6 bases). The sample taken for sequencing was liver tumor tissue from sampling region 1. Regarding subset: tumor region T1, superior pole. The receptor's source is a woman aged 60-70 years with primary liver carcinoma and hepatitis B virus infection. The CDR3 coding sequence is TGTGCCAACAGCTTAGACAGGCCAGATACGCAGTATTTT. This gives the protein CANSLDRPDTQYF.